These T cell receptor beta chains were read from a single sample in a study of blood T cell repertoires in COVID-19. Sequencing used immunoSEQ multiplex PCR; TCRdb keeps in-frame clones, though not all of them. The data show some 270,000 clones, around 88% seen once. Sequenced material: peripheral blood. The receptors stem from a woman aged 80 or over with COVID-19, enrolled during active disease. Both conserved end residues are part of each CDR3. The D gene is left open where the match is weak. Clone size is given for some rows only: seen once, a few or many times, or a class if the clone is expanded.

CDR3 protein: CASSQRDYNTGELFF
J gene: TRBJ2-2
D gene: TRBD2
V gene: TRBV3-1/TRBV3-2
clone size: -

CDR3 protein: CASRRRLTSGGSNTGELFF
J gene: TRBJ2-2
D gene: TRBD2
V gene: TRBV19
clone size: -

CDR3 protein: CASSLAGDSTEAFF
J gene: TRBJ1-1
D gene: TRBD1
V gene: TRBV5-1
clone size: few

CDR3 protein: CASSDRDRVPETQYF
J gene: TRBJ2-5
D gene: TRBD1
V gene: TRBV5-4
clone size: -

CDR3 protein: CASSLGGGGGSTDTQYF
J gene: TRBJ2-3
D gene: -
V gene: TRBV5-4
clone size: -

CDR3 protein: CASSPGQKNTEAFF
J gene: TRBJ1-1
D gene: -
V gene: TRBV7-3
clone size: -

CDR3 protein: CASSQGTGVNPYTEAFF
J gene: TRBJ1-1
D gene: TRBD1
V gene: TRBV18
clone size: -

CDR3 protein: CASSLITGAGANVLTF
J gene: TRBJ2-6
D gene: TRBD1
V gene: TRBV5-1
clone size: -

CDR3 protein: CAIRGDSQGDTQYF
J gene: TRBJ2-3
D gene: TRBD1
V gene: TRBV10-3
clone size: -

CDR3 protein: CASSPLQGLVNTEAFF
J gene: TRBJ1-1
D gene: -
V gene: TRBV25-1
clone size: once

CDR3 protein: CASSLSLGNTIYF
J gene: TRBJ1-3
D gene: -
V gene: TRBV27
clone size: -

CDR3 protein: CASSSSSETYEQYF
J gene: TRBJ2-7
D gene: -
V gene: TRBV6-6
clone size: -

CDR3 protein: CASTLDRGATNEKLFF
J gene: TRBJ1-4
D gene: TRBD1
V gene: TRBV2
clone size: -

CDR3 protein: CARSPGGQGNQPQHF
J gene: TRBJ1-5
D gene: -
V gene: TRBV5-1
clone size: -

CDR3 protein: CASSLRGQVSYNEQFF
J gene: TRBJ2-1
D gene: TRBD1
V gene: TRBV7-3
clone size: -

CDR3 protein: CASSLEGKELFF
J gene: TRBJ1-4
D gene: -
V gene: TRBV12-3/TRBV12-4
clone size: -

CDR3 protein: CASSRQTQETQYF
J gene: TRBJ2-5
D gene: -
V gene: TRBV3-1/TRBV3-2
clone size: -

CDR3 protein: CASSDGGWTEAFF
J gene: TRBJ1-1
D gene: -
V gene: TRBV6-4
clone size: -

CDR3 protein: CASSQVEQFNSPLHF
J gene: TRBJ1-6
D gene: -
V gene: TRBV3-1/TRBV3-2
clone size: -

CDR3 protein: CASSQEEQGRNEQFF
J gene: TRBJ2-1
D gene: -
V gene: TRBV4-3
clone size: -

CDR3 protein: CASSLSRGRETQYF
J gene: TRBJ2-5
D gene: -
V gene: TRBV27
clone size: -